The clone carrying this TCR beta chain has a handful of counts. Original methodology: Nucleated cell counts were estimated from reference gene primer amplification. Some clones are missing from TCRdb's copy, which holds only in-frame ones; the method was immunoSEQ multiplex PCR. V and J calls plus clone size are reproduced from that table; the DNA served to infer D and trimming. Here the sample spans roughly 310,000 clones, more than 75% being singletons. CDR1 and CDR2 from the germline V gene are SGHKS and YYEKEE (reference sequence). The CDR3 sequence is 13 residues long. The V and J ends lost 7 bases and 5 bases respectively, with 16 bases between them. The data derive from a study of blood T cell repertoires in COVID-19. Overall study: Specimens from acute and convalescent COVID-19 originated in the United States, Italy and Spain. Sources were T cells, B-cell-depleted T cells, or PBMCs; the material itself was cDNA or gDNA.

The TCR comes from a woman aged 50 to 60 with active or convalescent COVID-19. Sequenced material: peripheral blood. This chain links TRBV5-5 with TRBJ2-7; TRBD2 is a possible D gene (7 bases). CDR3 amino acids: CASARGAGDEQYF. The CDR3 bases are TGTGCCAGCGCCCGGGGGGCGGGAGACGAGCAGTACTTC.